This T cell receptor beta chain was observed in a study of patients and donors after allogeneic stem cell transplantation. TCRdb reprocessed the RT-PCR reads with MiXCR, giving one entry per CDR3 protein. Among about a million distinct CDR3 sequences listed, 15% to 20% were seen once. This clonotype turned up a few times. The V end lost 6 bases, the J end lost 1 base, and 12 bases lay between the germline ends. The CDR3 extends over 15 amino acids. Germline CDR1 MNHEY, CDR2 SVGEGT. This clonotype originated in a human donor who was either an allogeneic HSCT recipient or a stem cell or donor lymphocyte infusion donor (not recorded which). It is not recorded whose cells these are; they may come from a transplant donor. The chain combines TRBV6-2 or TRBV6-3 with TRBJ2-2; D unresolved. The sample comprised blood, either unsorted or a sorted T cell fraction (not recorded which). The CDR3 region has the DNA TGTGCCAGCAGACTCTTGTTCCTGAACACCGGGGAGCTGTTTTTT. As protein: CASRLLFLNTGELFF.